A selection of T cell receptor beta chains follows, all from one sample in a study of patients and donors after allogeneic stem cell transplantation. Via MiXCR, TCRdb re-called the RT-PCR reads, giving one row per CDR3 protein. Of about 960,000 distinct CDR3 sequences listed, 18% were seen once; the top ten hold about 6%. The sample was blood, either unsorted or a sorted T cell fraction (not recorded which). These receptor sequences come from a human donor who was either an allogeneic HSCT recipient or a stem cell or donor lymphocyte infusion donor (not recorded which). It is not recorded whose cells these are; they may come from a transplant donor. CDR3s include the opening cysteine and the closing phenylalanine or tryptophan. D genes are given only for firm matches. Clone size is not always given. Where it is, it says once, few, many or a class for expanded clones.

J gene	V gene	clone size	D gene	CDR3 protein	CDR3 DNA
TRBJ2-7	TRBV27	.	TRBD1	CASRQDRGGSYEQYF	TGTGCCAGCAGGCAAGACAGGGGTGGCTCCTACGAGCAGTACTTC
TRBJ2-1	TRBV5-1	many	TRBD1	CASSLGQGAFNEQFF	TGTGCCAGCAGCTTGGGACAGGGGGCTTTCAATGAGCAGTTCTTC
TRBJ2-7	TRBV18	once	.	CASSPAPGDYEQYF	TGTGCCAGCTCACCCGCCCCGGGCGACTACGAGCAGTACTTC
TRBJ1-2	TRBV15	.	.	CATSRHRANYGYTF	TGTGCCACCAGCAGGCACAGGGCTAACTATGGCTACACCTTC
TRBJ1-6	TRBV20-1	many	.	CSAKPAGQDNSPLHF	TGCAGTGCCAAGCCTGCTGGACAAGATAATTCACCCCTCCACTTT
TRBJ2-7	TRBV6-2/TRBV6-3	.	.	CASSYSGHHYEQYF	TGTGCCAGCAGTTACTCGGGACACCACTACGAGCAGTACTTC
TRBJ2-2	TRBV28	.	.	CASRGTVVRTGELFF	TGTGCCAGCCGCGGGACAGTCGTCAGGACCGGGGAGCTGTTTTTT
TRBJ2-2	TRBV9	many	TRBD2	CASSPTGTSGPGELFF	TGTGCCAGCAGCCCTACCGGGACTAGCGGCCCCGGGGAGCTGTTTTTT
TRBJ2-5	TRBV29-1	.	.	CSVEKGLRETQYF	TGCAGCGTTGAAAAGGGTTTACGGGAGACCCAGTACTTC
TRBJ2-2	TRBV5-1	.	.	CASSLGGGPGGELFF	TGCGCCAGCAGCTTGGGTGGAGGCCCGGGCGGGGAGCTGTTTTTT
TRBJ2-1	TRBV2	.	TRBD2	CARHASGLATDNEQFF	TGTGCCAGACATGCCTCGGGACTAGCCACCGACAATGAGCAGTTCTTC
TRBJ2-1	TRBV6-2/TRBV6-3	.	.	CASSTGPYNEQFF	TGTGCCAGCAGTACCGGACCCTACAATGAGCAGTTCTTC
TRBJ2-4	TRBV20-1	.	.	CSASSAREVKNIQYF	TGCAGTGCTAGTTCCGCGCGGGAAGTCAAAAACATTCAGTACTTC
TRBJ2-7	TRBV20-1	few	TRBD1	CSAPPRQGLYEQYF	TGCAGTGCCCCGCCTAGACAGGGGCTCTACGAGCAGTACTTC
TRBJ2-3	TRBV6-1	.	.	CASSGGGASTDTQYF	TGTGCCAGCAGTGGAGGGGGGGCTAGCACAGATACGCAGTATTTT
TRBJ1-3	TRBV4-2	few	.	CASSPNIPGLLGNTIYF	TGTGCCAGCAGCCCCAACATTCCGGGGCTCCTTGGAAACACCATATATTTT
TRBJ2-5	TRBV4-2	few	.	CASSQRGGSRETQYF	TGTGCCAGCAGCCAACGCGGAGGTAGCCGAGAGACCCAGTACTTC
TRBJ2-5	TRBV6-1	few	.	CASRLGAGEETQYF	TGTGCCAGCAGGTTGGGGGCGGGAGAAGAGACCCAGTACTTC
TRBJ2-1	TRBV20-1	.	.	CSARAGTWTNEQFF	TGCAGTGCTCGCGCCGGGACTTGGACCAATGAGCAGTTCTTC
TRBJ2-5	TRBV5-1	few	.	CASSLGDRLGLQETQYF	TGCGCCAGCAGCTTGGGCGACAGGTTAGGCCTGCAAGAGACCCAGTACTTC
TRBJ1-2	TRBV10-3	many	TRBD1	CATTGTGVDYGYTF	TGTGCCACGACCGGGACAGGGGTCGACTATGGCTACACCTTC
TRBJ2-7	TRBV10-3	.	TRBD1	CAISGEAGGRYEQYF	TGTGCCATCAGTGGAGAGGCAGGGGGCAGATACGAGCAGTACTTC
TRBJ2-7	TRBV5-5	.	TRBD1	CASSRTGPEQYF	TGTGCCAGCAGCCGGACAGGGCCCGAGCAGTACTTC
TRBJ2-3	TRBV5-5	.	TRBD2	CASSVKPSGAADTQYF	TGTGCCAGCAGCGTGAAACCTAGCGGGGCGGCAGATACGCAGTATTTT
TRBJ2-3	TRBV7-6	.	TRBD1	CASSLDGTASTDTQYF	TGTGCCAGCAGCTTAGACGGGACAGCGAGCACAGATACGCAGTATTTT
TRBJ2-7	TRBV5-5	few	TRBD2	CASSVGWEGYEQYF	TGTGCCAGCAGCGTCGGATGGGAGGGATACGAGCAGTACTTC
TRBJ2-4	TRBV20-1	few	.	CSARGGRVPKNIQYF	TGCAGTGCTAGGGGGGGCCGGGTCCCCAAAAACATTCAGTACTTC
TRBJ2-7	TRBV2	few	.	CASLSWVVYEQYF	TGTGCCAGCCTCAGCTGGGTTGTCTACGAGCAGTACTTC
TRBJ2-1	TRBV5-1	.	.	CASSRPNNEQFF	TGCGCCAGCAGCCGGCCTAACAATGAGCAGTTCTTC
TRBJ2-3	TRBV20-1	.	.	CSARVSEVVADTQYF	TGCAGTGCTAGAGTTTCGGAGGTTGTCGCAGATACGCAGTATTTT
TRBJ1-1	TRBV12-3/TRBV12-4	.	.	CASSSLHTEAFF	TGTGCCAGCAGTTCGCTGCACACTGAAGCTTTCTTT
TRBJ2-7	TRBV12-3/TRBV12-4	few	TRBD1	CASSRGTGQTF	TGTGCCAGCAGTCGGGGGACAGGGCAGACCTTC
TRBJ2-1	TRBV25-1	few	.	CASSRGTSKAEQFF	TGTGCCAGCAGTCGAGGTACTAGCAAGGCTGAGCAGTTCTTC
TRBJ1-1	TRBV13	many	TRBD1	CASSGGLRGTEAFF	TGTGCCAGCAGCGGGGGACTCAGGGGGACTGAAGCTTTCTTT
TRBJ1-1	TRBV29-1	few	.	CSVVPRLNGNTEAFF	TGCAGCGTCGTCCCACGGCTGAATGGGAACACTGAAGCTTTCTTT
TRBJ2-5	TRBV7-2	.	TRBD2	CASSFLLSGEETQYF	TGTGCCAGCAGCTTCTTACTTAGCGGGGAAGAGACCCAGTACTTC
TRBJ2-1	TRBV6-5	.	TRBD2	CASSYRASGTRGGEQFF	TGTGCCAGCAGTTATCGTGCTAGCGGGACCCGGGGCGGTGAGCAGTTCTTC
TRBJ2-3	TRBV12-3/TRBV12-4	.	.	CASTPDSYGDTQYF	TGTGCCAGCACTCCAGATTCCTACGGAGATACGCAGTATTTT
TRBJ1-2	TRBV12-3/TRBV12-4	few	.	CASSLRAPGGYTF	TGTGCCAGCAGTTTAAGGGCACCGGGGGGCTACACCTTC
TRBJ1-1	TRBV5-1	few	.	CASSLLFGSEAFF	TGCGCCAGCAGCTTACTCTTCGGGAGTGAAGCTTTCTTT
TRBJ1-5	TRBV4-1	.	.	CASSHPAKDRHQPQHF	TGCGCCAGCAGCCATCCTGCTAAAGACAGGCATCAGCCCCAGCATTTT
TRBJ1-2	TRBV7-9	.	.	CASSEYRDGRDGYTF	TGTGCCAGCAGCGAATACAGGGATGGGCGGGATGGCTACACCTTC
TRBJ2-7	TRBV19	few	.	CASSDSYYEQYF	TGTGCCAGTAGCGACAGCTACTACGAGCAGTACTTC
TRBJ1-1	TRBV5-1	.	.	CASSLFGSTEAFF	TGCGCCAGCAGCTTGTTCGGGAGCACTGAAGCTTTCTTT
TRBJ2-1	TRBV7-7	few	.	CASSLGARNEQFF	TGTGCCAGCAGCTTGGGGGCCAGGAATGAGCAGTTCTTC
TRBJ1-5	TRBV20-1	.	.	CSARDKGTASNQPQHF	TGCAGTGCTAGAGACAAAGGGACGGCTAGCAATCAGCCCCAGCATTTT
TRBJ1-1	TRBV7-9	many	.	CASSLGLGTEAFF	TGTGCCAGCAGTTTGGGCTTGGGGACTGAAGCTTTCTTT
TRBJ2-2	TRBV20-1	few	TRBD2	CSARTGTRGTGELFF	TGCAGTGCTAGAACCGGGACTAGAGGCACCGGGGAGCTGTTTTTT
TRBJ2-5	TRBV7-8	.	TRBD1	CASSSGGTGIVEETQYF	TGTGCCAGCAGCTCAGGGGGGACAGGGATCGTAGAGGAGACCCAGTACTTC
TRBJ1-1	TRBV4-1	.	TRBD1	CASSQPGQRHTEAFF	TGCGCCAGCAGCCAACCGGGACAGCGTCACACTGAAGCTTTCTTT
TRBJ2-7	TRBV3-1	few	TRBD1	CASSHGTGGTYEQYF	TGTGCCAGCAGCCATGGTACAGGGGGAACCTACGAGCAGTACTTC
TRBJ1-4	TRBV6-1	.	.	CASSTSPWREKLFF	TGTGCCAGCAGTACTTCCCCTTGGAGGGAAAAACTGTTTTTT
TRBJ2-5	TRBV12-3/TRBV12-4	few	.	CASSHYRGGQLQETQYF	TGTGCCAGCAGTCATTATCGCGGGGGCCAACTACAAGAGACCCAGTACTTC
TRBJ2-2	TRBV7-2	few	.	CASRTDVTGELFF	TGTGCCAGCAGAACTGACGTCACCGGGGAGCTGTTTTTT
TRBJ2-1	TRBV6-1	.	.	CASKSPREINEQFF	TGTGCCAGCAAATCGCCCAGGGAAATCAATGAGCAGTTCTTC